This TCR beta chain was captured by sequencing in a study of T cells in Graves' hyperthyroidism and ophthalmopathy. On the study more broadly: At the time of initial diagnosis and before any treatment, peripheral blood was collected.

This clonotype appeared many times. Its antigen is unknown. RNA transcripts served as the template for amplifying TCR beta CDR3 regions. A first-round RT-PCR of the TCR CDR3 used the HTBI primer set. Using its own MiXCR run on the multiplex PCR reads, TCRdb lists one record per CDR3 protein. Counted here are fewer than 350,000 distinct CDR3 sequences, roughly 18% occurring once; the ten biggest clones make up under 45%. The study included ophthalmopathy patients with Clinical Activity Score at least 3, NOSPECS grade at least 4 and duration under 3 months. Overall study findings and caveats: Model predictions of ophthalmopathy came a median roughly 6.4 months before onset.

CDR1 and CDR2 from the germline V gene are MDHEN and SYDVKM. Trimming cost V 4 bases and J 7 bases, with 12 bases left between them. The CDR3 totals 13 residues. This TCR was recovered from a man aged 50-60 years with Graves' ophthalmopathy. Sequencing input: blood. The chain has TRBV28 and TRBJ2-3; D is perhaps TRBD2 (5 bases). The CDR3 sequence: CASSSPRAYTQYF. CDR3 in DNA: TGTGCCAGCAGTTCGCCGAGGGCCTATACGCAGTATTTT.